A selection of T cell receptor beta chains follows, all from one sample in a study of early T cells in non-severe SARS-CoV-2 infection. TCRdb itself ran the 5' RACE reads through MiXCR, one entry per CDR3 protein. The repertoire consists of 60,000 or so distinct CDR3 sequences, with roughly 13% occurring once and the leading ten covering 9.5% to 10%. Sample: whole blood. These receptors originate from an adult who was a healthcare worker with PCR-confirmed SARS-CoV-2 infection or an uninfected control (not recorded which). Both conserved end residues are part of each CDR3. The order of the fields is J gene, V gene, clone size, D gene, CDR3 protein, CDR3 DNA. D genes are given only for firm matches. The listing skips clone size in some rows; elsewhere it reads once, few, many or a size class.

TRBJ2-5 TRBV7-6 few . CASSSQWVGGQETQYF TGTGCCAGCAGCTCACAGTGGGTTGGGGGCCAAGAGACCCAGTACTTC
TRBJ1-6 TRBV5-1 few . CASSLPDRTNSPLHF TGCGCCAGCAGCTTGCCCGACAGGACCAATTCACCCCTCCACTTT
TRBJ2-7 TRBV5-1 many TRBD1 CASILGQGPYEQYF TGCGCCAGCATCCTCGGACAGGGGCCCTACGAGCAGTACTTC
TRBJ2-7 TRBV29-1 . . CSVAHSYEQYF TGCAGCGTGGCCCATTCCTACGAGCAGTACTTC
TRBJ2-1 TRBV28 . . CASSTSQGWANGNEQFF TGTGCCAGCAGTACCTCTCAGGGGTGGGCCAATGGGAATGAGCAGTTCTTC
TRBJ1-2 TRBV19 . . CASSDPPYGYTF TGTGCCAGTAGTGACCCTCCCTATGGCTACACCTTC
TRBJ2-1 TRBV20-1 . TRBD2 CSARDEVSGGPNEQFF TGCAGTGCTAGAGATGAGGTTAGCGGGGGACCCAATGAGCAGTTCTTC
TRBJ1-2 TRBV6-1 many TRBD1 CASSDRDRAHGYTF TGTGCCAGCAGTGATAGGGACAGGGCCCATGGCTACACCTTC
TRBJ2-5 TRBV12-5 many . CASGLSTMRGTQYF TGTGCTAGTGGTTTGTCAACTATGCGGGGGACCCAGTACTTC
TRBJ1-5 TRBV6-6 . . CASSYPHLDRNNQPQHF TGTGCCAGCAGTTACCCCCATTTGGACAGAAACAATCAGCCCCAGCATTTT
TRBJ2-5 TRBV7-8 many TRBD2 CASSSHTRLAFKAETQYF TGTGCCAGCAGCTCCCATACTAGACTAGCATTTAAGGCGGAGACCCAGTACTTC
TRBJ1-6 TRBV5-1 few . CASSPLRNSPLHF TGCGCCAGCAGCCCGTTACGTAATTCACCCCTCCACTTT
TRBJ2-3 TRBV10-3 . TRBD2 CAISESISSGGSTDTQYF TGTGCCATCAGTGAGTCGATTTCTAGCGGGGGCAGTACAGATACGCAGTATTTT
TRBJ1-5 TRBV19 . . CASSLWGNSNQPQHF TGTGCCAGTAGTCTTTGGGGGAATAGCAATCAGCCCCAGCATTTT
TRBJ2-4 TRBV4-2 many . CASSQDMAGSAKNIQYF TGTGCCAGCAGCCAAGATATGGCGGGATCGGCCAAAAACATTCAGTACTTC
TRBJ1-1 TRBV18 few . CASSPPTGNMNTEAFF TGTGCCAGCTCACCACCCACAGGGAATATGAACACTGAAGCTTTCTTT
TRBJ1-2 TRBV9 many . CASNQGPNYGYTF TGTGCCAGCAACCAGGGACCTAACTATGGCTACACCTTC
TRBJ2-7 TRBV9 few TRBD1 CASNPGQGYEQYF TGTGCCAGCAACCCGGGACAGGGTTACGAGCAGTACTTC
TRBJ1-1 TRBV19 few . CASTPSAAGWNTEAFF TGTGCCAGTACCCCCTCGGCGGCAGGTTGGAACACTGAAGCTTTCTTT
TRBJ2-1 TRBV7-2 few . CASSLSDIYNEQFF TGTGCCAGCAGCTTAAGCGATATCTACAATGAGCAGTTCTTC
TRBJ1-1 TRBV6-2/TRBV6-3 many TRBD1 CASSYSLLGQALNTEAFF TGTGCCAGCAGTTACTCGCTCTTGGGACAGGCCTTGAACACTGAAGCTTTCTTT
TRBJ1-2 TRBV20-1 many TRBD1 CSASPTGGDYGYTF TGCAGTGCTAGTCCGACAGGGGGAGACTATGGCTACACCTTC
TRBJ2-5 TRBV29-1 many . CSVLAGPRETQYF TGCAGCGTTCTGGCAGGGCCTCGGGAGACCCAGTACTTC
TRBJ1-5 TRBV7-9 many . CASSHRNQPQHF TGTGCCAGCAGTCACCGAAATCAGCCCCAGCATTTT
TRBJ2-7 TRBV29-1 many TRBD2 CSVVRGISYEQYF TGCAGCGTTGTGCGGGGGATCTCCTACGAGCAGTACTTC
TRBJ1-4 TRBV5-1 many . CASSFQGGGQTNEKLFF TGCGCCAGCAGCTTCCAGGGAGGAGGGCAAACTAATGAAAAACTGTTTTTT
TRBJ2-2 TRBV2 many TRBD1 CASGKGQGYNTGELFF TGTGCCAGCGGCAAGGGACAGGGATATAACACCGGGGAGCTGTTTTTT
TRBJ2-5 TRBV7-6 . . CASSAYEETQYF TGTGCCAGCAGCGCCTATGAAGAGACCCAGTACTTC
TRBJ2-7 TRBV6-6 . TRBD1 CASSYPGQGVKYF TGTGCCAGCAGTTACCCAGGACAGGGTGTCAAGTACTTC
TRBJ2-7 TRBV11-2 many . CASSPKGDPYEQYF TGTGCCAGCAGCCCGAAGGGGGACCCCTACGAGCAGTACTTC
TRBJ2-5 TRBV3-1 many . CASSQEPDQETQYF TGTGCCAGCAGCCAAGAACCAGACCAAGAGACCCAGTACTTC
TRBJ2-1 TRBV12-3/TRBV12-4 few . CASSRGDVRTLLF TGTGCCAGCAGTCGAGGGGACGTACGGACTCTCCTCTTC
TRBJ2-7 TRBV3-1 few . CASSQSPPPYEQYF TGTGCCAGCAGCCAAAGCCCGCCCCCCTACGAGCAGTACTTC
TRBJ2-2 TRBV12-3/TRBV12-4 few . CASSLAVNTGELFF TGTGCCAGCAGTTTGGCCGTAAACACCGGGGAGCTGTTTTTT
TRBJ1-1 TRBV7-8 few . CASSLGGKTEAFF TGTGCCAGCAGCTTAGGGGGAAAGACTGAAGCTTTCTTT
TRBJ2-5 TRBV6-2/TRBV6-3 many . CASSYAGLKTQYF TGTGCCAGCAGTTACGCGGGTTTGAAGACCCAGTACTTC
TRBJ1-2 TRBV6-2/TRBV6-3 few TRBD1 CASIPRDSYGYTF TGTGCCAGCATTCCCCGGGACAGCTATGGCTACACCTTC
TRBJ1-2 TRBV7-9 . TRBD1 CASSKGQGLVYGYTF TGTGCCAGCAGCAAGGGACAGGGACTAGTCTATGGCTACACCTTC
TRBJ2-1 TRBV6-5 many TRBD1 CASSMDRGAEQFF TGTGCCAGCAGTATGGACAGGGGCGCTGAGCAGTTCTTC
TRBJ2-1 TRBV5-1 many TRBD2 CASSSGTSGGVSSYNEQFF TGCGCCAGCAGCTCGGGGACTAGCGGGGGAGTAAGCTCCTACAATGAGCAGTTCTTC
TRBJ1-6 TRBV7-6 . TRBD1 CASSLTGPNSPLHF TGTGCCAGCAGCCTGACAGGGCCGAATTCACCCCTCCACTTT
TRBJ1-1 TRBV29-1 many . CSVVGTEAFF TGCAGCGTGGTGGGCACTGAAGCTTTCTTT
TRBJ1-1 TRBV5-1 many . CASSLATQGEAFF TGCGCCAGCAGCTTGGCCACACAGGGTGAAGCTTTCTTT
TRBJ2-7 TRBV9 few . CASSVGQAEQYF TGTGCCAGCAGCGTGGGTCAAGCCGAGCAGTACTTC
TRBJ1-5 TRBV19 many TRBD1 CASSIEQGNQPQHF TGTGCCAGTAGTATAGAACAGGGGAATCAGCCCCAGCATTTT
TRBJ2-7 TRBV5-1 few . CASSLSSGYEQYF TGCGCCAGCAGCTTGTCAAGCGGCTACGAGCAGTACTTC
TRBJ1-2 TRBV11-2 many TRBD1 CASSHTGTADGYTF TGTGCCAGCAGCCATACAGGGACAGCAGATGGCTACACCTTC